This T cell receptor (beta chain) derives from a study of control samples from healthy donors and cancer patients. Germline assignment: CDR1 SEHNR and CDR2 FQNEAQ (reference sequence). V shed 1 base and J shed 7 bases, with 19 bases lying between them. CDR3 length equals 16 residues. Clones were sequenced by immunoSEQ multiplex PCR, and TCRdb holds only the in-frame ones, with some missing. The sample carries tens of thousands of clones, approximately 93% recorded once. This chain uses TRBV7-9 with TRBJ1-2; D is possibly TRBD1 (5 bases). This receptor was identified in a middle-aged woman with lung cancer. Source material: PBMCs. The CDR3 here is CASSLGRGRENSGYTF. CDR3 bases: TGTGCCAGCAGCTTAGGCCGGGGCAGGGAGAATTCTGGCTACACCTTC.